This paragraph covers one TCR beta chain sequence. This sample is part of a study of blood T cell repertoires in COVID-19. Method: immunoSEQ multiplex PCR; TCRdb's copy keeps in-frame clones and lacks some. The data show a few hundred thousand clones, 70% to 90% seen once. Sequenced: peripheral blood. This clonotype was obtained from a man younger than 30 who had recovered from COVID-19.

CDR3 coding DNA: TGTGCCAGCAGTTCCGGGCGGGGAGTCGTTGAGACCCAGTACTTC. It encodes CASSSGRGVVETQYF. V is TRBV3-1 (or the pseudogene TRBV3-2) and J is TRBJ2-5; D might be TRBD2 (6 bases). Germline V gene data show CDR1 as LGHDT and CDR2 as YNNKEL (reference sequence). This CDR3 comprises 15 residues. Between the trimmed V and J ends, which lost 6 bases and 5 bases, there was a span of 19 bases.